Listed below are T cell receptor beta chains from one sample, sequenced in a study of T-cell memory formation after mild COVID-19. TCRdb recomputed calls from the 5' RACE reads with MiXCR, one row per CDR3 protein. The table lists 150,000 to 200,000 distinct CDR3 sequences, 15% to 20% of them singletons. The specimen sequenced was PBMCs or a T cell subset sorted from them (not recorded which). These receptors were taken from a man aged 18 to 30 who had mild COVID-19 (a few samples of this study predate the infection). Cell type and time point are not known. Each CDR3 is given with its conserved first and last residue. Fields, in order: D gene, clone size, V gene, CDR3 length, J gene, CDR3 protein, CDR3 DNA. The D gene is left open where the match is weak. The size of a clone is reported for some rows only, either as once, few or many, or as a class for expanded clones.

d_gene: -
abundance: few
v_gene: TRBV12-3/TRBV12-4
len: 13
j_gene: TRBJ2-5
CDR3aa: CAVHLPNQETQYF
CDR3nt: TGTGCCGTCCATCTGCCAAACCAAGAGACCCAGTACTTC

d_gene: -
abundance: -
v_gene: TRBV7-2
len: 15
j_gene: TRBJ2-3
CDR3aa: CASSFSGAQPDTQYF
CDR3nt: TGTGCCAGCAGCTTCTCCGGGGCCCAGCCAGATACGCAGTATTTT

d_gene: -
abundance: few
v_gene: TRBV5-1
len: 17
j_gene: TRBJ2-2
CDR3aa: CASSNQGNPGHTGELFF
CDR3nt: TGCGCCAGCAGTAACCAGGGAAATCCGGGCCACACCGGGGAGCTGTTTTTT

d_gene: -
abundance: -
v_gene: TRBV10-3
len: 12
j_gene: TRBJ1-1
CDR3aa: CATRTTNTEAFF
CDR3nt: TGTGCCACTAGAACCACGAACACTGAAGCTTTCTTT

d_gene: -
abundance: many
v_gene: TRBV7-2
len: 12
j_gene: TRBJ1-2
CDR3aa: CASSQPNYGYTF
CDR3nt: TGTGCCAGCAGCCAACCTAACTATGGCTACACCTTC

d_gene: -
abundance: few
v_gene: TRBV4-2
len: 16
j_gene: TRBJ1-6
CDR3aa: CASSPVEAQPNSPLHF
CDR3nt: TGTGCCAGCAGTCCCGTCGAGGCTCAGCCTAATTCACCCCTCCACTTT

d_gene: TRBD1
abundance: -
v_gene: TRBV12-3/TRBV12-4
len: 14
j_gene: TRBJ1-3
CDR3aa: CASRGQVSGNTIYF
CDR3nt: TGTGCCAGCAGGGGACAGGTCTCTGGAAACACCATATATTTT

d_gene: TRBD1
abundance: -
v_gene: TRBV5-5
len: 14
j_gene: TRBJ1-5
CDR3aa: CASSAGQINQPQHF
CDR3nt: TGTGCCAGCAGCGCGGGACAGATCAATCAGCCCCAGCATTTT

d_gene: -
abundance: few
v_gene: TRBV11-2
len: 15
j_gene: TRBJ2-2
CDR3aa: CASSLIRGRAGELFF
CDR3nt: TGTGCCAGCAGCTTGATCCGGGGGCGGGCCGGGGAGCTGTTTTTT

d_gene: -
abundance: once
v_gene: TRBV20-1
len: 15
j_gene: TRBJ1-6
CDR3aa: CSARPESNFNSPLHF
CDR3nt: TGCAGTGCTAGACCCGAGAGTAATTTTAATTCACCCCTCCACTTT

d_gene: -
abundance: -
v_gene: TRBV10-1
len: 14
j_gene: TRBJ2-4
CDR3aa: CASSENLVSDIQYF
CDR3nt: TGCGCCAGCAGTGAGAATTTGGTCTCTGACATTCAGTACTTC

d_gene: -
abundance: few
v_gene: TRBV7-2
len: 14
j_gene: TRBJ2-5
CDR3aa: CASSPDRSQETQYF
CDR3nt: TGTGCCAGCAGCCCCGACAGGTCTCAAGAGACCCAGTACTTC

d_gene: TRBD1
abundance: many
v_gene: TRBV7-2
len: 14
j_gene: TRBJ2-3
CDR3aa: CASSPGQSTDTQYF
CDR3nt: TGTGCCAGCAGCCCGGGACAGAGCACAGATACGCAGTATTTT

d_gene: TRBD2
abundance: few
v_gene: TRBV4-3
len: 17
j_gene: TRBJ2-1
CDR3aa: CASSQGYSSGGAHEQFF
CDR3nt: TGCGCCAGCAGCCAAGGATATTCTAGCGGGGGGGCGCATGAGCAGTTCTTC

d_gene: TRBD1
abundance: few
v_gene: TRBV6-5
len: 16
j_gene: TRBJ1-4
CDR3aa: CASSYGGAGGLEKLFF
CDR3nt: TGTGCCAGCAGTTACGGAGGGGCAGGGGGCTTGGAAAAACTGTTTTTT

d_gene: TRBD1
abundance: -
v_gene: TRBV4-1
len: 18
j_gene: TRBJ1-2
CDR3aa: CASSQDPLNRGQNYGYTF
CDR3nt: TGCGCCAGCAGCCAAGATCCGCTGAACAGGGGCCAGAACTATGGCTACACCTTC

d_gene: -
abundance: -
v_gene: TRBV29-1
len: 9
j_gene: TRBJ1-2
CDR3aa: CSVEEGYTF
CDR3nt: TGCAGCGTTGAAGAAGGCTACACCTTC

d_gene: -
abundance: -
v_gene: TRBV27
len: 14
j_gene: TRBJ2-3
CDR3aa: CASSPVVGTDTQYF
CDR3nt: TGTGCCAGCTCCCCCGTCGTCGGGACAGATACGCAGTATTTT

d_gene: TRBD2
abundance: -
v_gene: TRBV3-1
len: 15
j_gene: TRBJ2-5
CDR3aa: CASSFLAGRQETQYF
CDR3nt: TGTGCCAGCAGCTTTCTAGCGGGGCGCCAAGAGACCCAGTACTTC